This is a list of T cell receptor beta chains from one sample in a study of T cell changes during pregnancy in multiple sclerosis. Here immunoSEQ multiplex PCR was the method, and the copy in TCRdb shows in-frame clones only, minus some. The sample holds 21,000 or so clones, 80% to 90% seen once. The sequenced sample was CD8+ T cells from peripheral blood mononuclear cells, obtained in the second trimester of pregnancy. These receptors were taken from a female donor in good health, enrolled as a control in a pregnancy study. The CDR3 runs from the conserved cysteine through the conserved F or W. D genes are given only for firm matches. Expanded clones are given a class, and other clones once, few, many or no size at all.

length: 18; V: TRBV7-9; J: TRBJ2-1; D: TRBD2; size: .; CDR3: CASSLPTQGLARGYEQFF; DNA: TGTGCCAGCAGCTTACCCACCCAGGGACTAGCGAGAGGGTATGAGCAGTTCTTC
length: 17; V: TRBV27; J: TRBJ2-6; D: TRBD1; size: .; CDR3: CASSLYRTGVGANVLTF; DNA: TGTGCCAGCAGTTTATACCGCACAGGGGTCGGGGCCAACGTCCTGACTTTC
length: 16; V: TRBV27; J: TRBJ2-1; D: TRBD1; size: .; CDR3: CASSPNRDSTYNEQFF; DNA: TGTGCCAGCAGTCCCAACCGGGACAGCACCTACAATGAGCAGTTCTTC
length: 16; V: TRBV30; J: TRBJ2-1; D: TRBD2; size: .; CDR3: CAWSFPLAGGLNEQFF; DNA: TGTGCCTGGAGTTTCCCACTAGCGGGAGGTCTCAATGAGCAGTTCTTC
length: 13; V: TRBV30; J: TRBJ2-7; D: .; size: .; CDR3: CAWSVEDFYEQYF; DNA: TGTGCCTGGAGTGTTGAGGATTTCTACGAGCAGTACTTC
length: 15; V: TRBV4-1; J: TRBJ2-7; D: .; size: .; CDR3: CASSQRLASSYEQYF; DNA: TGCGCCAGCAGCCAAAGGCTAGCCAGCTCCTACGAGCAGTACTTC
length: 18; V: TRBV29-1; J: TRBJ2-1; D: TRBD2; size: .; CDR3: CSAYGGTSGRDGYNEQFF; DNA: TGCAGCGCCTATGGGGGGACTAGCGGGAGAGATGGGTACAATGAGCAGTTCTTC
length: 18; V: TRBV2; J: TRBJ2-4; D: TRBD2; size: .; CDR3: CASTPGLAGTLAKNIQYF; DNA: TGTGCCAGCACCCCGGGACTAGCGGGGACTCTAGCCAAAAACATTCAGTACTTC
length: 14; V: TRBV7-8; J: TRBJ1-3; D: .; size: .; CDR3: CASSFRGYGNTIYF; DNA: TGTGCCAGCAGCTTTCGGGGGTACGGAAACACCATATATTTT
length: 13; V: TRBV7-3; J: TRBJ2-7; D: .; size: .; CDR3: CASSPPDSYEQYF; DNA: TGTGCCAGCAGCCCCCCAGACTCCTACGAGCAGTACTTC
length: 13; V: TRBV19; J: TRBJ1-1; D: .; size: once; CDR3: CASSISGVSEAFF; DNA: TGTGCCAGTAGTATTTCAGGGGTCAGCGAAGCTTTCTTT
length: 15; V: TRBV19; J: TRBJ2-1; D: .; size: .; CDR3: CASSKIGEAYNEQFF; DNA: TGTGCCAGTAGTAAAATCGGGGAGGCCTACAATGAGCAGTTCTTC
length: 17; V: TRBV13; J: TRBJ2-1; D: TRBD2; size: .; CDR3: CASSLGPLERGYNEQFF; DNA: TGTGCCAGCAGCTTAGGCCCGTTGGAGCGGGGGTACAATGAGCAGTTCTTC
length: 17; V: TRBV28; J: TRBJ2-6; D: .; size: .; CDR3: CASYSGRSSSGANVLTF; DNA: TGTGCCAGCTATTCGGGGAGATCGAGCTCTGGGGCCAACGTCCTGACTTTC
length: 16; V: TRBV6-1; J: TRBJ2-1; D: .; size: .; CDR3: CASSGDTVGALNEQFF; DNA: TGTGCCAGCAGTGGAGACACGGTGGGGGCCCTCAATGAGCAGTTCTTC
length: 14; V: TRBV9; J: TRBJ1-3; D: TRBD1; size: .; CDR3: CASSVGDRADTIYF; DNA: TGTGCCAGCAGCGTAGGTGACAGGGCCGACACCATATATTTT
length: 14; V: TRBV15; J: TRBJ1-2; D: TRBD1; size: .; CDR3: CATSPRTGSIGYTF; DNA: TGTGCCACCAGCCCCCGGACAGGATCAATTGGCTACACCTTC
length: 15; V: TRBV4-2; J: TRBJ1-3; D: .; size: .; CDR3: CASSQPVGTGNTIYF; DNA: TGTGCCAGCAGCCAACCGGTCGGGACTGGAAACACCATATATTTT
length: 14; V: TRBV5-1; J: TRBJ1-2; D: .; size: .; CDR3: CASSPKGGGNGYTF; DNA: TGCGCCAGCAGCCCAAAGGGTGGAGGAAATGGCTACACCTTC
length: 14; V: TRBV25-1; J: TRBJ2-2; D: .; size: few; CDR3: CASSDRLNTGELFF; DNA: TGTGCCAGCAGTGATCGGTTGAACACCGGGGAGCTGTTTTTT
length: 13; V: TRBV28; J: TRBJ1-5; D: .; size: .; CDR3: CAIHQGYNQPQHF; DNA: TGTGCCATCCACCAGGGATACAATCAGCCCCAGCATTTT
length: 13; V: TRBV5-1; J: TRBJ2-2; D: .; size: .; CDR3: CASRSGNTGELFF; DNA: TGCGCCAGCAGAAGCGGAAACACCGGGGAGCTGTTTTTT
length: 16; V: TRBV27; J: TRBJ2-7; D: .; size: .; CDR3: CASSPTRDGSSYEQYF; DNA: TGTGCCAGCAGTCCAACCCGGGACGGGAGCTCCTACGAGCAGTACTTC
length: 12; V: TRBV29-1; J: TRBJ2-7; D: TRBD2; size: .; CDR3: CSVGGGWDEQYF; DNA: TGCAGCGTTGGGGGGGGATGGGACGAGCAGTACTTC
length: 17; V: TRBV4-1; J: TRBJ2-2; D: TRBD2; size: .; CDR3: CASSQLSGGESTGELFF; DNA: TGCGCCAGCAGCCAACTTAGCGGGGGGGAGAGCACCGGGGAGCTGTTTTTT
length: 16; V: TRBV9; J: TRBJ2-7; D: TRBD2; size: .; CDR3: CASSVGLAGGSYEQYF; DNA: TGTGCCAGCAGCGTAGGTCTAGCGGGAGGGTCCTACGAGCAGTACTTC
length: 12; V: TRBV6-5; J: TRBJ2-1; D: .; size: .; CDR3: CASTTTKNEQFF; DNA: TGTGCCAGCACCACCACTAAAAATGAGCAGTTCTTC
length: 13; V: TRBV7-8; J: TRBJ2-7; D: .; size: .; CDR3: CASSFGVSYEQYF; DNA: TGTGCCAGCAGCTTCGGAGTCTCCTACGAGCAGTACTTC
length: 16; V: TRBV4-1; J: TRBJ2-1; D: TRBD2; size: .; CDR3: CASSQLAGGLSNEQFF; DNA: TGCGCCAGCAGCCAACTAGCGGGAGGGCTGAGCAATGAGCAGTTCTTC